Within the sample, the clone carrying this T cell receptor beta chain is medium-sized. Its specificity is not known. The table came from immunoSEQ multiplex PCR; TCRdb's copy has only in-frame clones and leaves some out. The table has 450 to 600 clones, around a fifth seen once. The sample is drawn from a study of CD4 T cell repertoires in COVID-19. Study conclusions and caveats: Several top expanded SARS-CoV-2-reactive clonotypes were shared by two or three memory subsets.

These patients had recovered from COVID-19 ranging mild to severe. V dropped 3 bases and J dropped 2 bases, with 9 bases sitting between them. The CDR3 is made up of 13 amino acids. Germline V gene sequence: CDR1 DFQATT, CDR2 SNEGSKA (reference sequence). The sample consisted of memory CD4+ T cells, cultured in vitro, taken after recovery from COVID-19. This rearrangement joins TRBV20-1 to TRBJ2-3, with no clear D. The clonotype was recovered from a human donor who had COVID-19. The CDR3 DNA sequence: TGCAGTGCTAGTGCGCTATCCACAGATACGCAGTATTTT. This encodes CSASALSTDTQYF.